What follows is one T cell receptor beta chain and its context. This specimen belongs to a study of blood T cell repertoires in COVID-19. On the study more broadly: Samples of COVID-19 (acute and convalescent) were obtained from the United States, Italy and Spain. The analysed material was cDNA or gDNA that came from T cells, B-cell-depleted T cells, or PBMCs.

The CDR3 consists of 13 residues. Germline loops: CDR1 LNHDA, CDR2 SQIVND (reference sequence). Trimming pared 6 bases from V and 8 bases from J, leaving 16 bases between. Source study methods: Reference gene primer amplification gave nucleated cell count estimates. Profiled with immunoSEQ multiplex PCR; TCRdb holds only in-frame clones, not every one. V and J calls and clone size are as listed in that table; D and trimming were resolved from the DNA. The top ten hold under 3.5% of the sample, which has some 180,000 clones, approximately 78% seen once. The chain uses TRBV19 and TRBJ1-2; D may be TRBD1 (5 bases). The sequence was collected from a woman over 75 with active or convalescent COVID-19. What was sequenced was peripheral blood. CDR3 amino acids: CASSHAGPNGYTF. CDR3 coding DNA: TGTGCCAGTAGCCATGCAGGGCCCAACGGCTACACCTTC.